A single sample is the source of the 27 T cell receptor beta chains below, sequenced in a study of CD8 T cells in ankylosing spondylitis. Each CDR3 protein gets one entry after TCRdb re-called the 5' RACE reads with MiXCR. The sample lists hundreds of thousands of distinct CDR3 sequences; roughly 26% were seen once. The specimen was blood, either unsorted or a sorted T cell fraction (not recorded which). These receptors were collected from a male donor with ankylosing spondylitis or in good health (not recorded which).

This clonotype was observed at least ten times. V gene TRBV7-2 combines with J gene TRBJ2-7; 11 bases are shared with TRBD2. V was clipped by 1 base and J by 7 bases; unmatched bases: 3. Looked up from germline, CDR1 is SGHTA and CDR2 is FQGNSA. The CDR3 loop spans 14 amino acids. The CDR3 nucleotides read TGTGCCAGCAGCTTAGGACTAGCGGGGAGGGAGCAGTACTTC. This encodes CASSLGLAGREQYF.

The rearrangement joins TRBV6-2 or TRBV6-3 to TRBJ2-1; no firm D call. CDR1 and CDR2 from the germline V gene are MNHEY and SVGEGT. The germline V and J ends were trimmed by 1 base and 9 bases, with 16 bases remaining between them. The CDR3 is made up of 15 amino acids. CDR3 loop: CASSYFTVASSEQFF. For the CDR3, the DNA is TGTGCCAGCAGTTACTTCACTGTCGCGTCGAGTGAGCAGTTCTTC.

This clonotype came up many times. This sequence joins TRBV10-3 and TRBJ1-3, with no clear D. The V gene's germline CDR1 is ENHRY and CDR2 SYGVKD. The CDR3 runs 16 residues. Trimming cost V 4 bases and J 1 base, with 14 bases left between them. CDR3 sequence reads: CAISVEPDRSGNTIYF. CDR3 nucleotide sequence: TGTGCCATCAGTGTCGAGCCCGACCGTTCTGGAAACACCATATATTTT.

The rearrangement joins TRBV6-2 or TRBV6-3 to TRBJ2-1; TRBD2 aligns across 12 bases. Germline lookup yields CDR1 MNHEY and CDR2 SVGEGT. The ends lost 5 bases at V and 13 bases at J; junction bases unmatched: 12. The CDR3 runs 15 residues. DNA of the CDR3: TGTGCCAGCAGTGGGCAGGCTAGCGGGAGGGCCTCTCAGTTCTTC. It encodes CASSGQASGRASQFF.

The count of this clonotype is one. The V call is TRBV20-1, the J call TRBJ1-1; D not resolved. Trimming left V 0 bases short and J 5 bases short, with 16 bases between. This CDR3 is 15 amino acids long. In germline, CDR1 is DFQATT, CDR2 SNEGSKA (reference sequence). CDR3 region: CSARDRKAGGTEAFF. The CDR3 nucleotides read TGCAGTGCTAGAGATCGGAAGGCAGGAGGAACTGAAGCTTTCTTT.

The table lists this clonotype with many counts. The chain carries TRBV20-1 and TRBJ2-5; D may be TRBD2 (6 bases). V was pared by 5 bases and J by 3 bases, with 16 bases between. CDR3 length: 14 amino acids. The germline V gene has CDR1 DFQATT and CDR2 SNEGSKA (reference sequence). The CDR3 DNA reads TGCAGTGCTCGACGTGGGACTCCCAAAGAGACCCAGTACTTC. Translating it yields CSARRGTPKETQYF.

This clonotype showed up just a few times. The rearrangement uses TRBV25-1 and TRBJ2-1; 9 bases agree with TRBD1. Germline values: CDR1 MGHDK, CDR2 SYGVNS. The CDR3 extends over 15 amino acids. V shed 3 bases and J 6 bases; nucleotides not matched to a gene: 6. In DNA, the CDR3 is TGTGCCAGCAGTGATCCCGGACAGGGGCGCAATGAGCAGTTCTTC. This gives the protein CASSDPGQGRNEQFF.

This clonotype was seen many times. The V call is TRBV7-8, the J call TRBJ2-3, with D hard to call. This CDR3 contains 14 residues. Germline assignment: CDR1 SGHVS and CDR2 FQNEAQ. Trimming removed 6 bases at V and 1 base at J, with 11 bases between. The CDR3 loop is CASRIRPGTDTQYF. The CDR3 DNA reads as TGTGCCAGCAGGATTCGACCCGGCACAGATACGCAGTATTTT.

In its sample, this clonotype was seen a few times. The chain's CDR3 is CASSYGGAYGYTF. Here the CDR3 DNA reads TGTGCCAGCAGCTACGGGGGGGCCTATGGCTACACCTTC. The rearrangement links TRBV7-8 to TRBJ1-2; maybe TRBD1 (6 bases). The V end was cut by 4 bases, the J end by 4 bases, with 10 bases between. Germline lookup yields CDR1 SGHVS and CDR2 FQNEAQ. The CDR3 covers 13 residues.

This clonotype was counted between two and nine times. CDR3 nucleotides: TGCAGTGCTAGGGTGGACAGGGAATCACCCCTCCACTTT. Translated: CSARVDRESPLHF. This chain uses TRBV20-1 with TRBJ1-6, with 8 positions matching TRBD1. This CDR3 has 13 residues. Losses at the gene ends were 3 bases for V and 10 bases for J; bases not matched to a gene: 5. Germline CDR1 is DFQATT and CDR2 is SNEGSKA (reference sequence).

This clonotype was observed many times. The J gene is TRBJ2-5, the V gene TRBV6-2 or TRBV6-3; D remains unclear. From germline, CDR1 is MNHEY and CDR2 SVGEGT. Trimming took 8 bases from V and 5 from J, leaving 12 bases between them. The length of the CDR3 is 12 residues. DNA of the CDR3: TGTGCCAGCGGGCAGCCTCGGGAGACCCAGTACTTC. This translates into CASGQPRETQYF.

This clonotype has at least ten counts. In DNA form, the CDR3 reads TGCGCCAGCAGCCAACGCCTAGCGGGAGTGGGCGGGGAGCTGTTTTTT. Amino acid sequence: CASSQRLAGVGGELFF. The V gene is TRBV4-1, the J gene TRBJ2-2, with 10 bases that match TRBD2. In germline, CDR1 is MGHRA, CDR2 YSYEKL. V lost 2 bases and J lost 7; bases outside the gene matches: 7. This CDR3 is built from 16 residues.

In nucleotides, the CDR3 is TGCAGTGCTGAGACAGGGGAAAATGGAAACACCATATATTTT. It yields the protein CSAETGENGNTIYF. The rearrangement joins TRBV20-1 to TRBJ1-3, with 8 nucleotides matching TRBD1. V shed 5 bases, J shed 3 bases, and the junction held 6 bases outside the gene matches. Germline CDR1 reads DFQATT; CDR2 reads SNEGSKA (reference sequence). This CDR3 contains 14 residues.

This clonotype showed up many times. The V call is TRBV12-3 or TRBV12-4, the J call TRBJ1-1, with no clear D. The CDR3 runs 14 residues. V was shortened by 1 base and J by 2 bases, with 8 bases between the two germline ends. The CDR3 region is CASSLGQINTEAFF. CDR3 DNA: TGTGCCAGCAGTTTAGGGCAGATAAACACTGAAGCTTTCTTT.

In its sample, this clonotype was seen a few times. This CDR3 is CASSQGLAGGAYEQYF. In nucleotides, the CDR3 is TGCGCCAGCAGCCAAGGTCTAGCGGGAGGCGCCTACGAGCAGTACTTC. The gene calls are TRBV4-1 and TRBJ2-7; TRBD2 aligns across 11 bases. V shed 1 base, J shed 2 bases, and the junction held 4 bases outside the gene matches. CDR3 length: 16 residues. Per the germline V gene, CDR1 is MGHRA and CDR2 is YSYEKL.

This clonotype has just a few counts. A read error is possible here, since a much larger clone lies one base away. This sequence joins TRBV5-6 and TRBJ2-3; D ambiguous. This CDR3 comprises 14 residues. CDR1 is SGHDT and CDR2 is YYEEEE in the germline V gene. With 5 bases removed from V and 4 bases from J, the gap between germline ends came to 14 bases. The CDR3 nucleotides are TGTGCCAGCAGTCTTGGGCAGCTGTCAGATACGCAGTATTTT. Protein sequence: CASSLGQLSDTQYF.

This clonotype was observed at least ten times. The V call is TRBV20-1, the J call TRBJ2-3; no clear D gene. Germline CDR1 and CDR2: DFQATT and SNEGSKA (reference sequence). Trimming cost V 6 bases and J 4 bases, with 14 bases left between them. The CDR3 runs 13 residues. The CDR3: CSARGPPADTQYF. As DNA, the CDR3 is TGCAGTGCCCGTGGCCCCCCGGCAGATACGCAGTATTTT.

This chain joins TRBV12-3 or TRBV12-4 and TRBJ1-2; 9 nucleotides agree with TRBD1. Losses at the gene ends were 6 bases for V and 8 bases for J; bases not matched to a gene: 7. The CDR3 runs 13 residues. The CDR3 sequence: CASSRGQGRGYTF. CDR3 sequence (DNA): TGTGCCAGCAGCCGAGGACAGGGGAGAGGCTACACCTTC.

This clonotype was counted at least ten times. The chain recombines TRBV6-1 with TRBJ2-2, with D perhaps matching TRBD1 (6 bases). Trimming pared 6 bases from V and 3 bases from J, leaving 11 bases between. The CDR3 covers 14 residues. Germline assignment: CDR1 MNHNS and CDR2 SASEGT. CDR3 region: CASRRDTYTGELFF. The CDR3 nucleotides are TGTGCCAGCAGACGGGACACCTACACCGGGGAGCTGTTTTTT.

DNA for the CDR3: TGCAGTGGTACAGGACACACTGAAGCTTTCTTT. Translating it yields CSGTGHTEAFF. The chain employs TRBV20-1 and TRBJ1-1, with D possibly TRBD1 on 5 matching bases. The CDR3 runs to 11 residues. V shed 7 bases and J shed 3 bases, with 9 bases lying between them. CDR1 and CDR2 from the germline V gene are DFQATT and SNEGSKA (reference sequence).

This clonotype was seen only a few times. The CDR3: CASSYLGREGTDTQYF. CDR3 nucleotide sequence: TGTGCCAGCAGTTACCTTGGCAGGGAAGGCACAGATACGCAGTATTTT. This sequence joins TRBV6-5 and TRBJ2-3, with D perhaps matching TRBD1 (5 bases). CDR1 is MNHEY and CDR2 is SVGAGI in the germline V gene. The CDR3 has 16 amino acids. V was pared by 2 bases and J by 1 base, with 13 bases between.

This clonotype has more than one count but fewer than ten. This chain joins TRBV6-2 or TRBV6-3 and TRBJ2-7; the D is unclear. V dropped 7 bases and J dropped 3 bases, with 10 bases sitting between them. This CDR3 has 12 amino acids. The germline CDR1 and CDR2 sequences are MNHEY and SVGEGT. CDR3 nucleotide sequence: TGTGCCAGCACCACGACCCACTACGAGCAGTACTTC. It specifies CASTTTHYEQYF.

The chain combines TRBV15 with TRBJ2-2; 10 bases align to TRBD2. The trim removed 6 bases at V and 7 bases at J, leaving 14 bases unmatched. The CDR3 covers 17 residues. CDR1 LNHNV and CDR2 YYDKDF come from the germline V gene (reference sequence). This CDR3 reads CATRERGSGRSIGELFF. The CDR3 coding sequence is TGTGCCACCAGAGAGAGGGGTAGCGGGAGGTCCATCGGGGAGCTGTTTTTT.

This clonotype was counted between two and nine times. The chain combines TRBV20-1 with TRBJ2-1; D remains unclear. This CDR3 has 14 residues. Trimming left V 0 bases short and J 7 bases short, with 13 bases between. Germline V gene data show CDR1 as DFQATT and CDR2 as SNEGSKA (reference sequence). In DNA, the CDR3 is TGCAGTGCTAGAGATGTGGTCTTCCAGAATGAGCAGTTCTTC. It is translated as CSARDVVFQNEQFF.

This chain connects TRBV10-3 to TRBJ1-1; no reliable D call. CDR3 length: 14 residues. The V gene's germline CDR1 is ENHRY and CDR2 SYGVKD. The V and J ends lost 3 bases and 3 bases respectively, with 11 bases between them. In DNA, the CDR3 is TGTGCCATCAGTGACAGGATTGGGTACACTGAAGCTTTCTTT. This gives the protein CAISDRIGYTEAFF.

This clonotype was observed a handful of times. The J gene is TRBJ2-1, the V gene TRBV7-2; D not resolved. With 2 bases removed from V and 7 bases from J, the gap between germline ends came to 12 bases. The germline gives CDR1 SGHTA, CDR2 FQGNSA. This CDR3 spans 14 amino acids. As DNA, the CDR3 is TGTGCCAGCAGCTTAAACCCTGGCGGTAATGAGCAGTTCTTC. Amino acid sequence: CASSLNPGGNEQFF.

This clonotype was recorded at least ten times. The chain is built from TRBV6-1 and TRBJ2-3, with TRBD2 as a possible D gene (5 bases). The CDR3 is made up of 14 amino acids. V was pared by 8 bases and J by 2 bases, with 14 bases between. Per the germline V gene, CDR1 is MNHNS and CDR2 is SASEGT. CDR3 residues: CASQPTTPTDTQYF. As DNA, the CDR3 is TGTGCCAGCCAACCGACTACCCCCACAGATACGCAGTATTTT.